These 21 T cell receptor beta chains share one sample of origin, sequenced in a study of radiation and T cells in renal cell carcinoma. Repertoires were generated with immunoSEQ multiplex PCR, while TCRdb's copy carries only in-frame clones and drops some. Altogether roughly 130,000 clones are present, more than 70% being singletons, with the ten largest covering approximately 6%. Documented time point: blood 2 weeks post-SBRT. Sample treatment: 15 Gy SBRT to primary tumor, nephrectomy 4 weeks later. The sequenced sample was blood, obtained from a patient whose treatment included radiotherapy and nephrectomy. Every receptor here comes from a woman aged 65 to 85 with renal cell carcinoma.

CDR3 loop: CASSGGTGSYEQYF. The CDR3 DNA follows: TGTGCCAGCAGCGGGGGGACAGGCTCCTACGAGCAGTACTTC. This chain links TRBV5-4 with TRBJ2-7, with 8 bases aligning to TRBD1. The junction had 3 bases not matched to a gene; V was cut back by 4 bases and J by 0 bases. This CDR3 is 14 amino acids long. The V gene's germline CDR1 is SGHNT and CDR2 YYREEE (reference sequence).

J is TRBJ1-2 and V is TRBV5-7, with a weak D call TRBD1 (5 bases). TRBV5-7 is known as an ORF, though its function is uncertain. Trimming cost V 5 bases and J 8 bases, with 19 bases left between them. The CDR3 has 14 amino acids. This CDR3 reads CASSQGGGGRGYTF. The CDR3 DNA reads TGTGCCAGCAGTCAAGGAGGTGGGGGACGGGGCTACACCTTC.

The chain combines TRBV11-2 with TRBJ2-7, with 10 bases matching TRBD2. There are 17 residues in the CDR3. Germline CDR1 is SGHAT and CDR2 is FQNNGV. V dropped 4 bases and J dropped 2; count of bases not matched to a gene: 11. CDR3 in amino acids: CASSSQTGTSVPYEQYF. The CDR3 DNA is TGTGCCAGCAGCTCGCAAACAGGGACTAGCGTCCCCTACGAGCAGTACTTC.

The chain is built from TRBV2 and TRBJ1-5; D perhaps matches TRBD1 (5 bases). The germline V gene encodes CDR1 SNHLY and CDR2 FYNNEI. CDR3 length: 15 residues. V was trimmed by 7 bases and J by 3 bases, leaving 16 bases between them. CDR3 residues: CASTPRGEANQPQHF. The DNA for the CDR3 is TGTGCCAGCACCCCGCGGGGGGAGGCCAATCAGCCCCAGCATTTT.

The chain uses TRBV20-1 and TRBJ1-1, with D tentatively TRBD1 (5 bases). Between the trimmed V and J ends, which lost 4 bases and 7 bases, there was a span of 10 bases. There are 11 residues in the CDR3. Looked up from germline, CDR1 is DFQATT and CDR2 is SNEGSKA (reference sequence). CDR3 amino acids: CSATGDSEAFF. In DNA, the CDR3 is TGCAGTGCTACTGGCGACAGTGAAGCTTTCTTT.

CDR3 residues: CASSSPGGGKAEAFF. Written as DNA, the CDR3 is TGTGCCAGCAGTTCCCCCGGGGGCGGGAAAGCTGAAGCTTTCTTT. The chain recombines TRBV28 with TRBJ1-1; TRBD1 is a possible D gene (6 bases). This CDR3 has 15 residues. V was shortened by 4 bases and J by 6 bases, with 18 bases between the two germline ends. CDR1 is MDHEN, CDR2 SYDVKM, per germline.

The chain is built from TRBV28 and TRBJ1-5; tentatively, D is TRBD1 (6 bases). Trimming cost V 7 bases and J 5 bases, with 18 bases left between them. This CDR3 spans 15 amino acids. Germline-derived CDR1 and CDR2 are MDHEN and SYDVKM. The CDR3 sequence: CASTLRTVPYQPQHF. In DNA form, the CDR3 reads TGTGCCAGCACCTTAAGGACAGTTCCATATCAGCCCCAGCATTTT. Combining the CDR3 with reference TRBV28 and TRBJ1-5 gives the whole variable domain DVKVTQSSRYLVKRTGEKVFLECVQDMDHENMFWYRQDPGLGLRLIYFSYDVKMKEKGDIPEGYSVSREKKERFSLILESASTNQTSMYLCASTLRTVPYQPQHFGDGTRLSIL.

In this sample, this clone turned up a few times. This chain connects TRBV19 to TRBJ1-1; tentative D call: TRBD1 (5 bases). The V end lost 7 bases, the J end lost 8 bases, and 20 bases lay between the germline ends. The CDR3 has 14 amino acids. In germline, CDR1 is LNHDA, CDR2 SQIVND (reference sequence). CDR3 sequence: CASTPWGGWTEAFF. CDR3 nucleotide sequence: TGTGCCAGTACCCCCTGGGGGGGGTGGACGGAAGCTTTCTTT. Supplemented by reference TRBV19 and TRBJ1-1, the full variable domain reads DGGITQSPKYLFRKEGQNVTLSCEQNLNHDAMYWYRQDPGQGLRLIYYSQIVNDFQKGDIAEGYSVSREKKESFPLTVTSAQKNPTAFYLCASTPWGGWTEAFFGQGTRLTVV.

The genes are TRBV4-1 and TRBJ1-6; 9 nucleotides align to TRBD1. Germline lookup yields CDR1 MGHRA and CDR2 YSYEKL. The CDR3 length is 16 residues. Trimming took 1 base from V and 10 from J; bases not matched to a gene: 8. CDR3 in amino acids: CASSQAGTGFYSPLHF. CDR3 in DNA: TGCGCCAGCAGCCAAGCCGGGACAGGGTTTTACTCACCCCTCCACTTT.

This chain links TRBV7-9 with TRBJ1-2, with D unresolved. Germline CDR1 and CDR2: SEHNR and FQNEAQ (reference sequence). Trimming stripped 1 base from V and 6 bases from J, with 9 bases between. This CDR3 region has 13 residues. As DNA, the CDR3 is TGTGCCAGCAGCTTAGAAGGAACCGATGGCTACACCTTC. Translated, it gives CASSLEGTDGYTF.

The chain is built from TRBV7-8 and TRBJ1-1; TRBD1 aligns across 7 bases. This CDR3 is built from 12 residues. Germline values: CDR1 SGHVS, CDR2 FQNEAQ. Trimming removed 4 bases from V and 6 bases from J; junction bases left unmatched: 2. The CDR3 region has the DNA TGTGCCAGCAGCTATGGGACAGCTGAAGCTTTCTTT. This sequence encodes CASSYGTAEAFF.

In its sample, this clone was seen a few times. The rearrangement joins TRBV7-2 to TRBJ2-7, with 10 nucleotides matching TRBD2. The CDR3 runs 16 residues. The germline CDR1 and CDR2 sequences are SGHTA and FQGNSA. V lost 5 bases, J lost 7 bases, and 14 bases stayed unmatched. CDR3 sequence reads: CASSPSQRGGPGEQYF. CDR3 bases: TGTGCCAGCAGCCCCTCCCAGCGGGGGGGCCCGGGGGAGCAGTACTTC.

Comments on this clone: Other DNA sequences in the same sample also yield this CDR3. The gene calls are TRBV5-4 and TRBJ2-2; TRBD2 matches 16 bases. The CDR3 is 18 residues long. CDR1 is SGHNT and CDR2 is YYREEE in the germline V gene (reference sequence). V lost 4 bases, J lost 3 bases, and 6 bases stayed unmatched. In DNA form, the CDR3 reads TGTGCCAGCAGCACGGGACTAGCGGGGGGGCGGGACACCGGGGAGCTGTTTTTT. Amino acids: CASSTGLAGGRDTGELFF.

This chain links TRBV7-2 with TRBJ1-2; TRBD1 is a possible D gene (6 bases). Trimming removed 1 base at V and 8 bases at J, with 14 bases between. Germline V lookup: CDR1 SGHTA, CDR2 FQGNSA. The CDR3 spans 14 residues. The CDR3 nucleotides read TGTGCCAGCAGCTTAGATAACAGGGAAGGCGGCTACACCTTC. It encodes CASSLDNREGGYTF.

The chain employs TRBV30 and TRBJ1-2; D is ambiguous. The V gene's germline CDR1 is GTSNPN and CDR2 SVGIG (reference sequence). The CDR3 length is 14 residues. The V gene lost 0 bases and the J gene lost 3 bases, with 11 bases spanning the gap. CDR3 sequence reads: CAWSVDQAYYGYTF. The CDR3 DNA follows: TGTGCCTGGAGTGTAGACCAGGCTTACTATGGCTACACCTTC.

The chain carries TRBV30 and TRBJ1-2, with D perhaps TRBD1 (5 bases). The CDR3 is made up of 13 amino acids. Trimming removed 3 bases at V and 8 bases at J, with 16 bases between. The germline V gene encodes CDR1 GTSNPN and CDR2 SVGIG (reference sequence). The CDR3 sequence is CAWSHKGTQGYTF. The CDR3 DNA follows: TGTGCCTGGAGCCACAAAGGGACCCAAGGCTACACCTTC.

CDR3 sequence (DNA): TGTGCCAGTAGTATAGGGGGACAGTACCAAGAGACCCAGTACTTC. Protein product: CASSIGGQYQETQYF. The genes are TRBV19 and TRBJ2-5, with TRBD1 matching over 7 bases. Germline V CDR1 and CDR2: LNHDA, SQIVND (reference sequence). V was clipped by 1 base and J by 0 bases; unmatched bases: 2. This CDR3 spans 15 amino acids.

V and J are TRBV5-1 and TRBJ1-2, with D possibly matching TRBD1 (6 bases). The germline V gene encodes CDR1 SGHRS and CDR2 YFSETQ. The V and J ends lost 0 bases and 3 bases respectively, with 9 bases between them. The CDR3 consists of 14 residues. The CDR3 region has the DNA TGCGCCAGCAGCTTGGCTCCAGGGGACTATGGCTACACCTTC. Encoded protein: CASSLAPGDYGYTF.

The rearrangement joins TRBV7-6 to TRBJ1-6; maybe TRBD1 (5 bases). CDR3 length equals 15 residues. From germline, CDR1 is SGHVS and CDR2 FNYEAQ. V dropped 1 base and J dropped 8 bases, with 12 bases sitting between them. As DNA, the CDR3 is TGTGCCAGCAGCTTAGAGACAGCGTCGGATTCACCCCTCCACTTT. This gives the protein CASSLETASDSPLHF.

CDR3 sequence reads: CASSLYPGPNEKLFF. CDR3 coding DNA: TGTGCCAGCAGCTTGTACCCGGGTCCGAATGAAAAACTGTTTTTT. The V call is TRBV7-2, the J call TRBJ1-4; D remains unclear. Germline CDR1 is SGHTA and CDR2 is FQGNSA. This CDR3 region has 15 residues. V dropped 3 bases and J dropped 5 bases, with 13 bases sitting between them.

This clone was found once. The chain employs TRBV6-5 and TRBJ2-7, with unresolved D. The CDR3 extends over 13 amino acids. Germline CDR1 MNHEY, CDR2 SVGAGI. V lost 2 bases, J lost 1 base, and 6 bases lay in between. CDR3: CASSYGISYEQYF. The CDR3 bases are TGTGCCAGCAGTTACGGGATTTCCTACGAGCAGTACTTC.